This T cell receptor beta chain was sequenced during a study of T-cell memory formation after mild COVID-19. Each CDR3 protein is one row after TCRdb ran MiXCR on the 5' RACE reads. The sample consists of over 350,000 distinct CDR3 sequences, around 24% of them appearing once. The CDR3 is 13 residues long. The germline V gene encodes CDR1 SGHDN and CDR2 FVKESK. Deletions cut 1 base from V and 11 bases from J, with 14 bases between. This TCR was recovered from an adult woman who had mild COVID-19 (a few samples of this study predate the infection). Cell type and time point are not known. This sequence joins TRBV14 and TRBJ1-1; D gene uncertain. Sequencing input: PBMCs or a T cell subset sorted from them (not recorded which). CDR3: CASSQAPVGWAFF. CDR3 DNA: TGTGCCAGCAGCCAAGCTCCCGTGGGTTGGGCTTTCTTT. The full variable domain, in which reference TRBV14 and TRBJ1-1 provide the parts outside the CDR3, is EAGVTQFPSHSVIEKGQTVTLRCDPISGHDNLYWYRRVMGKEIKFLLHFVKESKQDESGMPNNRFLAERTGGTYSTLKVQPAELEDSGVYFCASSQAPVGWAFFGQGTRLTVV.